The rows below give T cell receptor beta chains drawn from one sample of a study of cytomegalovirus exposure and HLA in healthy donors. Here immunoSEQ multiplex PCR was the method, and the copy in TCRdb shows in-frame clones only, minus some. Here the sample spans about 150,000 clones, about 70% being singletons. The sequenced sample was PBMCs. These receptors were taken from a man between 18 and 35 years old in good health and CMV-seronegative. The CDR3 runs from the conserved cysteine through the conserved F or W. The D gene is left open where the match is weak. Expanded clones get a size class; other rows say once, few or many, or leave the size out.

d_call j_call v_call clone_size cdr3_nt cdr3_aa
NA TRBJ1-1 TRBV18 NA TGTGCCAGCTCACCAGCGGTGAACACTGAAGCTTTCTTT CASSPAVNTEAFF
NA TRBJ1-2 TRBV20-1 NA TGCAGTGCTACGCAGGCGTGTAACACCTTC CSATQACNTF
TRBD1 TRBJ1-6 TRBV7-9 few TGTGCCAGCAGCGCCGGACAGGGGCACTCACCCCTCCACTTT CASSAGQGHSPLHF
TRBD1 TRBJ1-5 TRBV10-3 few TGTGCCATCAGGGACAGGGACAATCAGCCCCAGCATTTT CAIRDRDNQPQHF
NA TRBJ1-5 TRBV2 few TGTGCCAGCAGTAACAACCAGGGGAATCAGCCCCAGCATTTT CASSNNQGNQPQHF
TRBD2 TRBJ2-5 TRBV27 once TGTGCCAGCAGTACCCGGACTAGCGGGGGTAACCAAGAGACCCAGTACTTC CASSTRTSGGNQETQYF
NA TRBJ1-1 TRBV5-1 NA TGCGCCAGCAGCTTGTTTCAGGGTAACACTGAAGCTTTCTTT CASSLFQGNTEAFF
NA TRBJ2-5 TRBV28 NA TGTGCCAGCATAAGGGGGGGGCAGGGCCAAGAGACCCAGTACTTC CASIRGGQGQETQYF
TRBD2 TRBJ2-1 TRBV10-3 NA TGTGCCATCAGTGAGTTGGGAGCGGGGAACCCACGTGAGCAGTTCTTC CAISELGAGNPREQFF
TRBD1 TRBJ2-5 TRBV7-3 NA TGTGCCAGCAGTTACACAGGGGGGAAACAAGAGACCCAGTACTTC CASSYTGGKQETQYF
TRBD1 TRBJ2-1 TRBV7-9 few TGTGCCAGCAGGGGACAGGAGAGCTCCTACAATGAGCAGTTCTTC CASRGQESSYNEQFF
NA TRBJ1-1 TRBV18 once TGTGCCAGCTCACCCCAGAACACTGAAGCTTTCTTT CASSPQNTEAFF
NA TRBJ1-4 TRBV7-8 NA TGTGCCCTCGGCGGGGGGTTCGGGGAAAAACTGTTTTTT CALGGGFGEKLFF
NA TRBJ1-1 TRBV7-9 once TGTGCCAGCAGCTATCCCCGAGGGACACCCATGAACACTGAAGCTTTCTTT CASSYPRGTPMNTEAFF
NA TRBJ2-5 TRBV5-1 NA TGCGCCAGCAGCTTGGCGGGTAGCCAAGAGACCCAGTACTTC CASSLAGSQETQYF
NA TRBJ2-1 TRBV4-1 few TGCGCCAGCAGCCATCCCCCCGGAGGTCTCCTTGGGAACAATGAGCAGTTCTTC CASSHPPGGLLGNNEQFF
NA TRBJ1-6 TRBV18 NA TGTGCCAGCTCACTGGACGACAGGCCAAATTCACCCCTCCACTTT CASSLDDRPNSPLHF
NA TRBJ1-1 TRBV18 NA TGTGCCAGCTCACCCCCGGGGAGGCGGGGAAACACTGAAGCTTTCTTT CASSPPGRRGNTEAFF
NA TRBJ1-2 TRBV4-2 NA TGTGCCAGCAGCCAAGAATGGGGAGCTAACTATGGCTACACCTTC CASSQEWGANYGYTF
TRBD1 TRBJ1-5 TRBV2 NA TGTGCCAGCAGCGCTGACAGGGTCGGAAATCAGCCCCAGCATTTT CASSADRVGNQPQHF
TRBD2 TRBJ2-3 TRBV27 NA TGTGCCAGCAGTTTACTAGGACTAGCGGGGGAAACTAGCACAGATACGCAGTATTTT CASSLLGLAGETSTDTQYF
NA TRBJ1-1 TRBV6-5 NA TGTGCCAGCAGCCCACTCCCCTCGGTGGGGCTTGAAGCTTTCTTT CASSPLPSVGLEAFF
TRBD1 TRBJ2-4 TRBV7-8 once TGTGCCAGCAGCTTTCAGGGGGCTCCCATTCAGTACTTC CASSFQGAPIQYF
TRBD2 TRBJ2-3 TRBV28 few TGTGCCAGCAGTGAACTAGCGGGGGGTGGAACAGATACGCAGTATTTT CASSELAGGGTDTQYF
NA TRBJ1-1 TRBV28 NA TGTGCCAGCAGTATCTTCAACAGGATGAACACTGAAGCTTTCTTT CASSIFNRMNTEAFF
NA TRBJ2-1 TRBV5-1 NA TGCGCCAGCAGCTTAAGGAGTACAGGCGCCTACAATGAGCAGTTCTTC CASSLRSTGAYNEQFF
TRBD2 TRBJ2-1 TRBV9 NA TGTGCCAGCAGCGTTGTAGCGGGGGGCTGGGATGAGCAGTTCTTC CASSVVAGGWDEQFF
TRBD1 TRBJ1-1 TRBV27 NA TGTGCCAGCAGGAAATCAACAGGGGACACTGAAGCTTTCTTT CASRKSTGDTEAFF
NA TRBJ1-2 TRBV27 NA TGTGCCAGCAGTTTATCCCCGACGGGGATGGGAGGCTACACCTTC CASSLSPTGMGGYTF
TRBD1 TRBJ2-3 TRBV11-3 NA TGTGCCAGCAGCGTCGGGACAGGGTCGATAGATACGCAGTATTTT CASSVGTGSIDTQYF
NA TRBJ2-4 TRBV15 NA TGTGCCACCAACAGTCGGGGAACCAAAAACAGTCAGTACTTC CATNSRGTKNSQYF
NA TRBJ2-5 TRBV7-7 NA TGTGCCAGCAGCTTAGAACTAGCAGGAGAGACCCAGTACTTC CASSLELAGETQYF
NA TRBJ1-6 TRBV4-1 few TGCGCCAGCAGCCAAGATCAGGAAAATTCACCCCTCCACTTT CASSQDQENSPLHF
NA TRBJ2-5 TRBV7-8 NA TGTGCCAGCAGCCCCCCGGGGGGCGGTGGCGAGACCCAGTACTTC CASSPPGGGGETQYF
NA TRBJ2-7 TRBV2 NA TGTGCCAGCAGTGAGGGGGGGGCTGGGTACGAGCAGTACTTC CASSEGGAGYEQYF
NA TRBJ1-1 TRBV25-1 NA TGTGCCAGCAGTGTAGGGGGGAACACTGAAGCTTTCTTT CASSVGGNTEAFF
TRBD2 TRBJ2-5 TRBV5-1 few TGCGCCAGCAGCCCGGGACTAGCGGGGCAAGAGACCCAGTACTTC CASSPGLAGQETQYF
TRBD2 TRBJ2-1 TRBV4-2 few TGTGCCAGCAGCCAAGACTTCGGGACTAGCGGGGGACAGGGGCAGTTCTTC CASSQDFGTSGGQGQFF
TRBD2 TRBJ2-3 TRBV13 NA TGTGCCAGCAGAGGACTAGCGGGCACAGATACGCAGTATTTT CASRGLAGTDTQYF
NA TRBJ2-7 TRBV11-2 NA TGTGCCAGCAGCTCCCCGCGGGCTCCCTCCTACGAGCAGTACTTC CASSSPRAPSYEQYF
TRBD1 TRBJ2-3 TRBV2 NA TGTGCCAGCGAGCAGGGGGTTAACACAGATACGCAGTATTTT CASEQGVNTDTQYF
NA TRBJ2-5 TRBV7-7 NA TGTGCTAGCAGCTTAGCGGGGACAGGGAAATTAGAGACCCAGTACTTC CASSLAGTGKLETQYF
NA TRBJ2-3 TRBV5-1 NA TGCGCCAGCAGCTTGGGAGGTTCCACAGATACGCAGTATTTT CASSLGGSTDTQYF
NA TRBJ1-1 TRBV7-2 NA TGTGCCAGCAGCTTAGGAGCGGCCTTTGAAGCTTTCTTT CASSLGAAFEAFF
TRBD1 TRBJ1-1 TRBV19 few TGTGCCAGTCAACCTCCGGACAGGGAGGACACTGAAGCTTTCTTT CASQPPDREDTEAFF
TRBD1 TRBJ1-1 TRBV27 NA TGTGCCAGCAGTCTCACAGGGGGCATAAGGTCCACTGAAGCTTTCTTT CASSLTGGIRSTEAFF
TRBD1 TRBJ1-1 TRBV6-1 NA TGTGCCAGCAGCAAGGACAGGGATGGAGTCGCTTTCTTT CASSKDRDGVAFF
NA TRBJ1-2 TRBV20-1 few TGCAGTGCTACGCAGGCGTTTAACACCTTC CSATQAFNTF
TRBD1 TRBJ2-1 TRBV4-1 NA TGCGCCAGCAGCCGAATGACAGGGTACAATGAGCAGTTCTTC CASSRMTGYNEQFF